This T cell receptor beta chain was sequenced during a study of early T cells in non-severe SARS-CoV-2 infection (dated by TCRdb to the early 2020s). For context, the study as a whole: Because TCR sequencing was done on bulk RNA from unsorted whole blood, the alpha and beta chains could not be paired. What the study reported, not specific to this receptor: VDJdb matching was skewed toward anti-spike CD8 responses and likely underestimated virus-specific expansions, missing private and CD4 specificities.

The junction shows trimming of 1 base on V and 2 bases on J, plus 18 bases between the germline ends. CDR1 and CDR2 are read off the germline V gene (reference sequence) as LNHNV and YYDKDF. The CDR3 holds 17 amino acids from the cysteine to the phenylalanine. The kept DNA is CDR3 alone, 51 bases in frame from the first base. A case-control design nested within a healthcare worker cohort in London, UK, was used, with weekly nasopharyngeal swab PCR tests and blood sampling performed. Healthcare workers were enrolled in the week of the UK lockdown, from 23 to 31 March 2020, and were followed every week for up to 16 weeks. The method was 5' RACE. The listed sequencing device is NextSeq 500. Unique molecular identifiers were attached to individual cDNA molecules in the TCR library protocol so that sequencing error and PCR bias could be corrected. Sequencing covered both TCR alpha and beta chains, and within each sample the abundances of alpha and beta sequences were tightly co-correlated. The source study handled its data this way. Decombinator V4 was used to annotate TCR sequences for V gene, J gene and CDR3. Expanded TCRs were defined as changing significantly between any two time points under a Poisson model with p below 0.0001. TCR abundances were normalised to the total number of TCRs sequenced per sample and expressed as counts per million. TRAV1-2 paired with TRAJ12, TRAJ20 or TRAJ33 defined MAIT TCRs, while TRAV10 paired with TRAJ18 defined iNKT TCRs. A search of VDJdb, accessed on 1 November 2021, was run for TCRs annotated to CMV, EBV and SARS-CoV-2, with TCRs annotated for multiple antigens excluded. TCRdb itself trimmed the public reads at Q25 with fastp, ran MiXCR and retained productive beta chains. Each CDR3 protein gets just one entry, which takes the most common genes and DNA from the rows behind it. The V and J calls, along with clone size, are taken from TCRdb and not from the paper's own processing. Within this sample are around 77,000 distinct CDR3 sequences, with 9.5% to 13% of them counted one time only. 7.6% of the sample belongs to the ten largest clones.

Of note for this clonotype: Its antigen remains undetermined. Base qualities are not recorded, but no much larger clone differs from it by a single base.

The chain is made from TRBV15 and TRBJ2-7; there is no confident call for the D gene. The sample consisted of whole blood, taken at baseline. The clonotype originates from an adult who was a healthcare worker with PCR-confirmed SARS-CoV-2 infection or an uninfected control (not recorded which). The bases are TGTGCCACCAGCAGAGCGCCAGCCGGGTCCCCCACCTACGAGCAGTACTTC. It specifies CATSRAPAGSPTYEQYF.